This T cell receptor (beta chain) comes out of a study of blood T cell repertoires in COVID-19. TCRdb keeps only in-frame clones here, not all; method: immunoSEQ multiplex PCR. Of some 50,000 clones listed, 78% are singletons. This CDR3 has 15 amino acids. The ends lost 3 bases at V and 1 base at J; junction bases unmatched: 4. Germline CDR1 and CDR2: WSHSY and SAAADI. This TCR was sampled from a human donor in a cohort sampled during active COVID-19. V gene TRBV10-2 combines with J gene TRBJ1-1; 8 bases agree with TRBD1. The material sequenced was peripheral blood. The CDR3 DNA is TGCGCCAGCAGTGAATACGGACAGGGGAACACTGAAGCTTTCTTT. Protein product: CASSEYGQGNTEAFF.